This TCR beta chain is drawn from a study of blood T cell repertoires in COVID-19. Study background: Donors in the United States, Italy and Spain gave samples during acute or convalescent COVID-19. The cDNA or gDNA used as material had been derived from T cells, B-cell-depleted T cells, or PBMCs.

Original analysis: For nucleated cells, counts were estimated from reference gene primer amplification. Using immunoSEQ multiplex PCR, the repertoire was profiled, and TCRdb retains in-frame clones only, with some absent. For V, J and clone size, that table is used; D and trimming come from the DNA. The sample records about 250,000 clones, about four fifths being singletons. CDR1 is SNHLY and CDR2 is FYNNEI in the germline V gene. The CDR3 contains 15 residues. Trimming took 2 bases from V and 7 from J, leaving 18 bases between them. The receptor's source is an elderly man with acute or convalescent COVID-19. The genes are TRBV2 and TRBJ2-7; no clear D. Sequencing was carried out using peripheral blood. CDR3 amino acids: CASSESVGSWREQYF. CDR3 nucleotides: TGTGCCAGCAGTGAAAGTGTTGGTTCTTGGCGGGAGCAGTACTTC.